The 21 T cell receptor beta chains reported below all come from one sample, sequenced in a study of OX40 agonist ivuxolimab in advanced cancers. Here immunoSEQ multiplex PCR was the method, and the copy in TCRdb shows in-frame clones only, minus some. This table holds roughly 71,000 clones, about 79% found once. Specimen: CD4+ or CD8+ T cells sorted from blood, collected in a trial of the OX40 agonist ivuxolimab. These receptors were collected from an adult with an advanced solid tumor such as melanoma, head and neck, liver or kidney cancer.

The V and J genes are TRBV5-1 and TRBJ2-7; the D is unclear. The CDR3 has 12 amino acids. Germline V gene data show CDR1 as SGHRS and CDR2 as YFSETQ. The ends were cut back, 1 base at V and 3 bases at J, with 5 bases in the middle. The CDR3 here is CASSLSGYEQYF. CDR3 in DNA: TGCGCCAGCAGCTTGTCCGGCTACGAGCAGTACTTC.

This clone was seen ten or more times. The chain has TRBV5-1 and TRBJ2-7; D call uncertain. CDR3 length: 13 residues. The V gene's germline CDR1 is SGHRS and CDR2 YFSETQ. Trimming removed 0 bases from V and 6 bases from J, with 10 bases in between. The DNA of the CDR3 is TGCGCCAGCAGCTTGGTTTTGGGCAGCGAGCAGTACTTC. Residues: CASSLVLGSEQYF.

CDR3 in amino acids: CASSLIGDTQYF. The CDR3 coding sequence is TGCGCCAGCAGCTTGATCGGAGATACGCAGTATTTT. The chain combines TRBV5-1 with TRBJ2-3; D is ambiguous. The CDR3 length is 12 residues. The ends were cut back, 1 base at V and 5 bases at J, with 5 bases in the middle. Germline V gene lookup returns CDR1 SGHRS and CDR2 YFSETQ. The complete variable domain, with remaining parts taken from reference TRBV5-1 and TRBJ2-3, reads KAGVTQTPRYLIKTRGQQVTLSCSPISGHRSVSWYQQTPGQGLQFLFEYFSETQRNKGNFPGRFSGRQFSNSRSEMNVSTLELGDSALYLCASSLIGDTQYFGPGTRLTVL.

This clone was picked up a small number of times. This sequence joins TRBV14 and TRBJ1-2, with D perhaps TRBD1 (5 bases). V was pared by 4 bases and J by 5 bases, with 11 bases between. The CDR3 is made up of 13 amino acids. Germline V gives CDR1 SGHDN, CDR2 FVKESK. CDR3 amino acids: CASSPGRSYGYTF. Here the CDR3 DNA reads TGTGCCAGCAGCCCGGGACGGAGTTATGGCTACACCTTC.

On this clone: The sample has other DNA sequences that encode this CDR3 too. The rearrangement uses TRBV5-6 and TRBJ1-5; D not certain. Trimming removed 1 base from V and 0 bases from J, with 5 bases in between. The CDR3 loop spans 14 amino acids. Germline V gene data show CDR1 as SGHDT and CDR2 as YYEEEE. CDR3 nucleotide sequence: TGTGCCAGCAGCTTGAGGGATAGCAATCAGCCCCAGCATTTT. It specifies CASSLRDSNQPQHF.

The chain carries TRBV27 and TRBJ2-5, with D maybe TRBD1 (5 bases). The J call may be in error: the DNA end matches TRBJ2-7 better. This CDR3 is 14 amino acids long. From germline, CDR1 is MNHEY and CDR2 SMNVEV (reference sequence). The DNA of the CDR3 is TGTGCCAGCAGTTTAGTTAGGGGTGGAAACGAGCAGTACTTC. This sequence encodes CASSLVRGGNEQYF.

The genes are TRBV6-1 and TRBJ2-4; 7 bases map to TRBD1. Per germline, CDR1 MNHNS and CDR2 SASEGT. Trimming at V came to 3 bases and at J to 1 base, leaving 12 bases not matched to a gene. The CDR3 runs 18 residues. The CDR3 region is CASSDAPRRGLAKNIQYF. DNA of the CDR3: TGTGCCAGCAGTGACGCCCCGCGAAGGGGGCTGGCCAAAAACATTCAGTACTTC.

The CDR3 reads CASSGWRDSTDTQYF. In nucleotides, the CDR3 is TGTGCCAGCAGTGGGTGGCGGGATAGCACAGATACGCAGTATTTT. V is TRBV28 and J is TRBJ2-3, with a possible D match to TRBD2 (6 bases). This CDR3 has 15 amino acids. V was cut by 5 bases and J by 0 bases, with 12 bases left in between. The germline CDR1 and CDR2 sequences are MDHEN and SYDVKM.

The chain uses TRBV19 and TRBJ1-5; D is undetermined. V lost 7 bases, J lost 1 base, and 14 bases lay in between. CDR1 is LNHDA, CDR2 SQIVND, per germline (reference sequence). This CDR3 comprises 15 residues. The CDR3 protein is CASNPQVGSNQPQHF. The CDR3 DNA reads TGTGCCAGTAACCCCCAAGTCGGCAGCAATCAGCCCCAGCATTTT. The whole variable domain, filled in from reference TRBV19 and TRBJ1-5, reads DGGITQSPKYLFRKEGQNVTLSCEQNLNHDAMYWYRQDPGQGLRLIYYSQIVNDFQKGDIAEGYSVSREKKESFPLTVTSAQKNPTAFYLCASNPQVGSNQPQHFGDGTRLSIL.

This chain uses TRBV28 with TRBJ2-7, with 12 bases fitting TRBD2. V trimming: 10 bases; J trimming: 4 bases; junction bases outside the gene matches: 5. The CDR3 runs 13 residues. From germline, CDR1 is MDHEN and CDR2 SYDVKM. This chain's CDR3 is CAILTSGSYEQYF. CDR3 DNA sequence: TGTGCCATCTTGACTAGCGGGAGTTACGAGCAGTACTTC.

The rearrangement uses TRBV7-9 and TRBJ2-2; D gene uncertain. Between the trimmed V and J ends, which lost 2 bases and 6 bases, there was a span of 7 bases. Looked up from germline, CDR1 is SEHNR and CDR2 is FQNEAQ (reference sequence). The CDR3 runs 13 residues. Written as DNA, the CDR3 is TGTGCCAGCAGCTTATCAGTCTCCGGGGAGCTGTTTTTT. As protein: CASSLSVSGELFF.

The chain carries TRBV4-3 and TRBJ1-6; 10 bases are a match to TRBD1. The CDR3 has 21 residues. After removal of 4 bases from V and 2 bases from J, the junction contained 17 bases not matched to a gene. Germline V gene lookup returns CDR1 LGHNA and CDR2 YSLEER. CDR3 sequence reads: CASSRTIPGQGKITYNSPLHF. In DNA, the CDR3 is TGCGCCAGCAGCCGAACGATCCCGGGACAGGGGAAGATAACCTATAATTCACCCCTCCACTTT.

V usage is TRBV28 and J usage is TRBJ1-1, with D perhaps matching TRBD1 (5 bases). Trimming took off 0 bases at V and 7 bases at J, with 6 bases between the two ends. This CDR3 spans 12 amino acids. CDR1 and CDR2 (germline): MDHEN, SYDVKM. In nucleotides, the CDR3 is TGTGCCAGCAGTTTATGGGACAATGAAGCTTTCTTT. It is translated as CASSLWDNEAFF.

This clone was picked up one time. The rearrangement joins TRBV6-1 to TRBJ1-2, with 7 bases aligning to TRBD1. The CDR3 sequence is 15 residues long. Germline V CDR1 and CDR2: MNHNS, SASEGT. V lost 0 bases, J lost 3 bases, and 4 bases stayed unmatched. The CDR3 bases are TGTGCCAGCAGTGAAGCCCTGACAGGGTACTATGGCTACACCTTC. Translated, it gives CASSEALTGYYGYTF.

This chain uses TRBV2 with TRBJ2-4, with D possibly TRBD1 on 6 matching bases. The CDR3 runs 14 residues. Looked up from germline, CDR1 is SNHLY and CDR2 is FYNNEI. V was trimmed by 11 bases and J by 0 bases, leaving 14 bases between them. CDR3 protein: CAGGGGVAKNIQYF. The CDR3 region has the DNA TGTGCCGGGGGCGGAGGTGTAGCCAAAAACATTCAGTACTTC.

CDR3 in DNA: TGTGCCATCAGTGATCTGCGGGACGCTAACTATGGCTACACCTTC. Its protein product is CAISDLRDANYGYTF. This chain uses TRBV10-3 with TRBJ1-2; weak D call: TRBD1 (5 bases). There are 15 residues in the CDR3. In germline, CDR1 is ENHRY, CDR2 SYGVKD. The V gene lost 3 bases and the J gene lost 0 bases, with 11 bases spanning the gap.

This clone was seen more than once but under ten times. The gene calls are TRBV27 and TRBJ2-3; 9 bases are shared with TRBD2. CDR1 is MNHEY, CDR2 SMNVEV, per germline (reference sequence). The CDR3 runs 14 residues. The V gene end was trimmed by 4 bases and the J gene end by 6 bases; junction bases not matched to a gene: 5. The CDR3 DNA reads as TGTGCCAGCAGTTCTCCGGGACTAGCTGATACGCAGTATTTT. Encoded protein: CASSSPGLADTQYF.

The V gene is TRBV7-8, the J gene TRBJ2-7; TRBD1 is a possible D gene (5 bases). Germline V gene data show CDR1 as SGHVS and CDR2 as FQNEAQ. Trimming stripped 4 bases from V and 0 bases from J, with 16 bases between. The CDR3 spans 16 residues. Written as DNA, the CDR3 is TGTGCCAGCAGCTACCAACAGGTCCTGGCCTCCTACGAGCAGTACTTC. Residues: CASSYQQVLASYEQYF.

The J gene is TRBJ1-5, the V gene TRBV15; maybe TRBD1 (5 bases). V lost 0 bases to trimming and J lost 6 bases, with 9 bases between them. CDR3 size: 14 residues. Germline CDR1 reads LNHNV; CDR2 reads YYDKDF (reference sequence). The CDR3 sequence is CATSRDTGFQPQHF. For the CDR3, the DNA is TGTGCCACCAGCAGAGATACAGGTTTTCAGCCCCAGCATTTT.

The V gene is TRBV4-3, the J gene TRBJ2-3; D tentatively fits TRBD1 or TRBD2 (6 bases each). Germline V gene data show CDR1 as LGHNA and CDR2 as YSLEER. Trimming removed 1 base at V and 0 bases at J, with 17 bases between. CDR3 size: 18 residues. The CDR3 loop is CASSQGLGGATSTDTQYF. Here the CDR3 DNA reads TGCGCCAGCAGCCAAGGCCTCGGGGGCGCAACTAGCACAGATACGCAGTATTTT.

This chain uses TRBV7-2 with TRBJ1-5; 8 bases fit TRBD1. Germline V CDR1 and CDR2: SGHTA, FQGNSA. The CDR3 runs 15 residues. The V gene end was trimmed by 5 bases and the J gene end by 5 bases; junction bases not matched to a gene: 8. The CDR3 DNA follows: TGTGCCAGCAGCAGAGCCGGGACAGGTGATCAGCCCCAGCATTTT. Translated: CASSRAGTGDQPQHF.